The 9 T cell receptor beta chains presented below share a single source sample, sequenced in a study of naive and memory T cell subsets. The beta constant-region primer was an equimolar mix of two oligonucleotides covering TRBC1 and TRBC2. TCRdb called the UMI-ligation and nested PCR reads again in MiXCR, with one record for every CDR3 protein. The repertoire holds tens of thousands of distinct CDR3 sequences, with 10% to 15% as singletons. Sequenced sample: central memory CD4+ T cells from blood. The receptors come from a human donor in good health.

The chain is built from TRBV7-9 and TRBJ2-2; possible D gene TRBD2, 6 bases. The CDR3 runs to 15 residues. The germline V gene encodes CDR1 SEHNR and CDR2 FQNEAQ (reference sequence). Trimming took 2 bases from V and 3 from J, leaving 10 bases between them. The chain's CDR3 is CASSLRDSYTGELFF. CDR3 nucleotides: TGTGCCAGCAGCTTACGGGACTCTTACACCGGGGAGCTGTTTTTT.

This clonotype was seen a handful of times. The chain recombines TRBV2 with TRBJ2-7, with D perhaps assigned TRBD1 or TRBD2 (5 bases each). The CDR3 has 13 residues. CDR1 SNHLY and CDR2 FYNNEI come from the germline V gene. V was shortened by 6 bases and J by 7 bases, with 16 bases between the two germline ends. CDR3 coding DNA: TGTGCCAGCAGGGGGGACGGAACCCCAGAGCAGTACTTC. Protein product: CASRGDGTPEQYF.

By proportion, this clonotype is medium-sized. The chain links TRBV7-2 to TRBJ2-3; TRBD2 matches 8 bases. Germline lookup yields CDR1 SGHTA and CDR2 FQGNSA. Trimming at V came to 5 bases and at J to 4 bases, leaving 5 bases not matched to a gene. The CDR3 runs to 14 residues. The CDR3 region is CASSPGGASDTQYF. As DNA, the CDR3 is TGTGCCAGCAGCCCGGGAGGGGCGTCAGATACGCAGTATTTT. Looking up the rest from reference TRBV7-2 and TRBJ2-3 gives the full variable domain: GAGVSQSPSNKVTEKGKDVELRCDPISGHTALYWYRQSLGQGLEFLIYFQGNSAPDKSGLPSDRFSAERTGGSVSTLTIQRTQQEDSAVYLCASSPGGASDTQYFGPGTRLTVL.

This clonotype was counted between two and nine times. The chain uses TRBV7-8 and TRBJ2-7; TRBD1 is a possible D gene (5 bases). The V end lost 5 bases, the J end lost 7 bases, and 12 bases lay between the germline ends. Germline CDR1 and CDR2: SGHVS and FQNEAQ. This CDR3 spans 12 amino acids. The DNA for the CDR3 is TGTGCCAGCAGCCTACATGGGGCTGAGCAGTACTTC. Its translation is CASSLHGAEQYF.

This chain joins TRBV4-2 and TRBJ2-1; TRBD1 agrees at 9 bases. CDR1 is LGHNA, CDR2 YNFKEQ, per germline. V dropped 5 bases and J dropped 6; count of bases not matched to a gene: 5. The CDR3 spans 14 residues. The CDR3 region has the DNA TGTGCCAGCAGCTACCAGACAGGGGGCAATGAGCAGTTCTTC. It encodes CASSYQTGGNEQFF.

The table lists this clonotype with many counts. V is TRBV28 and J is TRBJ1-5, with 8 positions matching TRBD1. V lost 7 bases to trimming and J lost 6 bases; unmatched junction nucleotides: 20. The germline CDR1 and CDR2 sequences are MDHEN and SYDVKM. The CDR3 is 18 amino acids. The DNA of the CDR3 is TGTGCCAGCAATCCGAGGTCAGGGGGCCTTGTTGGAGGTCAGCCCCAGCATTTT. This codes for CASNPRSGGLVGGQPQHF.

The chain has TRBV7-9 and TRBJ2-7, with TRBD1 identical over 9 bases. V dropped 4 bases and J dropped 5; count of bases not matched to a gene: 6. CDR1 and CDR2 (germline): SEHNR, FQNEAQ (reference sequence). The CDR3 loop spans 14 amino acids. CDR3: CASSSRTGVDEQYF. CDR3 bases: TGTGCCAGCAGCTCCCGGACAGGGGTCGACGAGCAGTACTTC.

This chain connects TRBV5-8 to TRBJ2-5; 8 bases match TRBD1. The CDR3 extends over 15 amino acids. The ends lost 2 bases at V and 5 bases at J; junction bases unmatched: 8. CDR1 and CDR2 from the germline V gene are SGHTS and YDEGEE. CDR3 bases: TGTGCCAGCAGCTTATCCGGGGCAGGGGGCGAGACCCAGTACTTC. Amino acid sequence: CASSLSGAGGETQYF.

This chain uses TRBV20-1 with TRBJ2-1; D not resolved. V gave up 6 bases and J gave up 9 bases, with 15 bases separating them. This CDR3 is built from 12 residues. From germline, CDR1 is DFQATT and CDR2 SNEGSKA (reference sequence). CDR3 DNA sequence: TGCAGTGCGGAGCCCTTTGGATCTGAGCAGTTCTTC. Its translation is CSAEPFGSEQFF.